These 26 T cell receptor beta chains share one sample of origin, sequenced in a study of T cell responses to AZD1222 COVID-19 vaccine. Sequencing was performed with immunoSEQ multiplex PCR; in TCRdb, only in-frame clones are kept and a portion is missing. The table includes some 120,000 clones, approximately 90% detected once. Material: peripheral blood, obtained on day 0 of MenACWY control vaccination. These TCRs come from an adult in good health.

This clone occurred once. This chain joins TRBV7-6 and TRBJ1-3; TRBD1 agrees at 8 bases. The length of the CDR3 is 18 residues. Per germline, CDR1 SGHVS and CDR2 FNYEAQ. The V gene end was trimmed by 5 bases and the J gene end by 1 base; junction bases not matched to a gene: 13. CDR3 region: CASSPRGGQGASGNTIYF. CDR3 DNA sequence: TGTGCCAGCAGCCCACGGGGAGGGCAGGGGGCATCTGGAAACACCATATATTTT.

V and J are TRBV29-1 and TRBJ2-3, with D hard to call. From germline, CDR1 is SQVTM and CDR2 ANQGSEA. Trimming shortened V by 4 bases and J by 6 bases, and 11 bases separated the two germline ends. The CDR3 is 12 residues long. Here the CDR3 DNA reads TGCAGCGTTGCCCGCCCCGGGGATACGCAGTATTTT. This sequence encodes CSVARPGDTQYF.

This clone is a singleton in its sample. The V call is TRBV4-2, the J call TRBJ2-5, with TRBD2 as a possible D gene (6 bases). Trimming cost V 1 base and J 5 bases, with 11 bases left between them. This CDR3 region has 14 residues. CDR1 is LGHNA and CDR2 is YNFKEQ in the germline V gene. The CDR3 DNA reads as TGTGCCAGCAGCCAAGCGGGAGCATTTGAGACCCAGTACTTC. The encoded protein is CASSQAGAFETQYF.

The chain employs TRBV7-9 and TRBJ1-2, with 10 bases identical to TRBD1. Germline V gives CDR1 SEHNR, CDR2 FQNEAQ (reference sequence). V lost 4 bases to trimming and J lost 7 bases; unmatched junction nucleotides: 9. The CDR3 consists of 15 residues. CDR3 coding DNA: TGTGCCAGCAGCTCCCCCGGGACAGGGGTGAGTGGCTACACCTTC. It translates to CASSSPGTGVSGYTF.

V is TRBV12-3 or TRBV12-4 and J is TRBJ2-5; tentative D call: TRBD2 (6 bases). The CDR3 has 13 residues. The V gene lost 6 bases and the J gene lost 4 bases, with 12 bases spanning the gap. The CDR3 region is CASSPGLPETQYF. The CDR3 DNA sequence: TGTGCCAGCAGCCCGGGACTCCCAGAGACCCAGTACTTC.

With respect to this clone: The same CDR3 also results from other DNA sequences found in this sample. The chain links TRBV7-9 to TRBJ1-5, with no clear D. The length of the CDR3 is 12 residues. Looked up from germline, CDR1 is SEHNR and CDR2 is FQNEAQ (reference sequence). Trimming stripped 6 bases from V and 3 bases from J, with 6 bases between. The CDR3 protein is CASSLDNQPQHF. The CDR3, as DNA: TGTGCCAGCAGTCTCGACAATCAGCCCCAGCATTTT.

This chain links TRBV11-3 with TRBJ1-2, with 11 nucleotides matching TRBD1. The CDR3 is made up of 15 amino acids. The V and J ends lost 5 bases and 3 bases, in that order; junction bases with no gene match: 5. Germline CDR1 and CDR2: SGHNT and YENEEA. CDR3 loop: CASSLGQGAYYGYTF. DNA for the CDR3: TGTGCCAGCAGCCTTGGACAGGGGGCTTACTATGGCTACACCTTC.

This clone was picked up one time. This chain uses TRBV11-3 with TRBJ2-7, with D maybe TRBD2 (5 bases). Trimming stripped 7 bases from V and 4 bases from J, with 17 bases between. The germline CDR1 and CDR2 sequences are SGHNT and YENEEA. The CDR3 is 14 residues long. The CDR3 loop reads CASTPRSEGYEQYF. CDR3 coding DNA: TGTGCCAGCACCCCTCGAAGTGAGGGATACGAGCAGTACTTC.

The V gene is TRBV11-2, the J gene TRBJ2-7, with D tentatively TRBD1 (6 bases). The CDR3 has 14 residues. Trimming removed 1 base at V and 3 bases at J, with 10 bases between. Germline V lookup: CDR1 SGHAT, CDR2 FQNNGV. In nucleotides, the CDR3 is TGTGCCAGCAGCTTAGGGGGGCTTGTCTACGAGCAGTACTTC. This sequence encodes CASSLGGLVYEQYF.

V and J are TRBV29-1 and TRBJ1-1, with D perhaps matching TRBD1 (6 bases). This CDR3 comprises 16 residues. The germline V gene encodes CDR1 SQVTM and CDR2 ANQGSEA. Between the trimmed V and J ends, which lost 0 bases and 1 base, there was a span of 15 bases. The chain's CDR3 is CSVEDTGLGANTEAFF. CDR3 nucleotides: TGCAGCGTTGAAGATACAGGGCTGGGGGCGAACACTGAAGCTTTCTTT.

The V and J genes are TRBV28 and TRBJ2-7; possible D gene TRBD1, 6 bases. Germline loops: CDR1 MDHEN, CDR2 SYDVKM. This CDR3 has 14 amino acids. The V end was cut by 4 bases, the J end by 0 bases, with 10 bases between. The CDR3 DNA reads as TGTGCCAGCAGTTCAGGGGATACCTCCTACGAGCAGTACTTC. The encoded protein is CASSSGDTSYEQYF.

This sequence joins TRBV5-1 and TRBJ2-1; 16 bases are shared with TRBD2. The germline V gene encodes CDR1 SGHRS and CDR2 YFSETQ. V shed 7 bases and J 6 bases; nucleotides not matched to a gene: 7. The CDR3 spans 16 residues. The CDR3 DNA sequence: TGCGCCAGCTCGGGACTAGCGGGAGGGTATGGCAATGAGCAGTTCTTC. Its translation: CASSGLAGGYGNEQFF.

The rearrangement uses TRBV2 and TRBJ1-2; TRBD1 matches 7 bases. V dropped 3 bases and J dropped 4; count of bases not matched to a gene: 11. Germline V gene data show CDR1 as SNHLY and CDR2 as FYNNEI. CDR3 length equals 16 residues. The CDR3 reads CASSDLLQTGTYGYTF. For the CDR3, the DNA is TGTGCCAGCAGTGACTTGCTTCAGACAGGGACCTATGGCTACACCTTC. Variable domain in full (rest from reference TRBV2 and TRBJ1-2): EPEVTQTPSHQVTQMGQEVILRCVPISNHLYFYWYRQILGQKVEFLVSFYNNEISEKSEIFDDQFSVERPDGSNFTLKIRSTKLEDSAMYFCASSDLLQTGTYGYTFGSGTRLTVV.

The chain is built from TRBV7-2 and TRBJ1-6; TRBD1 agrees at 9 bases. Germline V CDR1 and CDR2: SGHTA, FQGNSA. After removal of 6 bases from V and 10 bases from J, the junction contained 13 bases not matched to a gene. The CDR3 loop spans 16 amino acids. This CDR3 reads CASRLTPGQGTSPLHF. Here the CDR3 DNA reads TGTGCCAGCAGGCTTACCCCGGGACAGGGAACCTCACCCCTCCACTTT.

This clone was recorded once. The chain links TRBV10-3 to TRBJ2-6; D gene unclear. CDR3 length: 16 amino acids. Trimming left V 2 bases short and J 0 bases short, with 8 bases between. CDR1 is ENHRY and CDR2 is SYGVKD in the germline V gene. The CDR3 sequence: CAISELEGSGANVLTF. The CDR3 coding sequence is TGTGCCATCAGTGAGCTAGAAGGCTCTGGGGCCAACGTCCTGACTTTC.

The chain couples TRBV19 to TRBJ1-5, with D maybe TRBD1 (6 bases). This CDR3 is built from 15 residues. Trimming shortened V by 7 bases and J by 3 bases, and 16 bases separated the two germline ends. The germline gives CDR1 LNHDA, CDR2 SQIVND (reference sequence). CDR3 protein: CASTPLQGPNQPQHF. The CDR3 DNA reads TGTGCCAGTACCCCATTACAGGGACCCAATCAGCCCCAGCATTTT.

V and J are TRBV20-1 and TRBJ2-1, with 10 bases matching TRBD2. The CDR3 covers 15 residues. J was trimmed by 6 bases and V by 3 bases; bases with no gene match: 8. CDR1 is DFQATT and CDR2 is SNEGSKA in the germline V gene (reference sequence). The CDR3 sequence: CSASPGLAALNEQFF. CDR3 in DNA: TGCAGTGCTAGTCCAGGACTAGCGGCTCTCAATGAGCAGTTCTTC.

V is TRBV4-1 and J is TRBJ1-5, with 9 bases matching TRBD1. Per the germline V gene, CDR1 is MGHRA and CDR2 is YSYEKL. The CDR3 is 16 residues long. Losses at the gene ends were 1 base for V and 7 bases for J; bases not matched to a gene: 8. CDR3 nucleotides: TGCGCCAGCAGCCAAGTCCGGGACAGGGCTGGGCAGCCCCAGCATTTT. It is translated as CASSQVRDRAGQPQHF.

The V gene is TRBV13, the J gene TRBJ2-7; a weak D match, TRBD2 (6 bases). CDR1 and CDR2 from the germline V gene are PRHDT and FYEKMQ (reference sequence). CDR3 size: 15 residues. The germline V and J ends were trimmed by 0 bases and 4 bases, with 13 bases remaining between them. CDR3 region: CASSLGRRGAYEQYF. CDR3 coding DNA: TGTGCCAGCAGCTTAGGCCGGCGGGGAGCTTACGAGCAGTACTTC.

The CDR3 sequence: CASSPGHQEETQYF. The CDR3 DNA is TGTGCCAGCAGCCCGGGACACCAAGAAGAGACCCAGTACTTC. V and J are TRBV7-8 and TRBJ2-5; possibly TRBD1 for D (6 bases). Germline values: CDR1 SGHVS, CDR2 FQNEAQ. V lost 5 bases to trimming and J lost 3 bases, with 13 bases between them. This CDR3 has 14 residues.

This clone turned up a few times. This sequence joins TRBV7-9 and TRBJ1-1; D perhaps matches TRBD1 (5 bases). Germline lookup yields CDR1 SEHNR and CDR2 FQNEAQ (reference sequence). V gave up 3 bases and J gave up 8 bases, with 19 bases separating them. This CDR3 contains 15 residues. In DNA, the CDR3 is TGTGCCAGCAGCTTGAGAGCGGGACGGCGACTAGAAGCTTTCTTT. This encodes CASSLRAGRRLEAFF. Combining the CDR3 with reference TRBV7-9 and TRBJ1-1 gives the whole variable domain DTGVSQNPRHKITKRGQNVTFRCDPISEHNRLYWYRQTLGQGPEFLTYFQNEAQLEKSRLLSDRFSAERPKGSFSTLEIQRTEQGDSAMYLCASSLRAGRRLEAFFGQGTRLTVV.

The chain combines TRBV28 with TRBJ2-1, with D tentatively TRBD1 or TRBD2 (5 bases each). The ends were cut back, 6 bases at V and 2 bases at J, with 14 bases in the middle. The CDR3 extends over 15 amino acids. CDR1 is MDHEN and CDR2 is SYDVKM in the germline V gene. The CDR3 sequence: CASSSIGAPYNEQFF. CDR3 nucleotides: TGTGCCAGCAGCTCCATCGGGGCCCCCTACAATGAGCAGTTCTTC.

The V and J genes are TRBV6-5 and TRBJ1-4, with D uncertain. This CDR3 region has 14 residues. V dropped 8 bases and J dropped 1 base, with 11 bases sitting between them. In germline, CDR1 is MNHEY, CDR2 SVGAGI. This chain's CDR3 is CASAVRRTNEKLFF. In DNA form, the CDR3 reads TGTGCCAGCGCAGTGCGAAGAACTAATGAAAAACTGTTTTTT.

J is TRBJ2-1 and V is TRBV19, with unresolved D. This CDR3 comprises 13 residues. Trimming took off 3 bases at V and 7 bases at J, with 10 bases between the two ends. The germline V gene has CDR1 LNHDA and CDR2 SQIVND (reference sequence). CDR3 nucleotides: TGTGCCAGTAGTATTTCGGCGGAGAATGAGCAGTTCTTC. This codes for CASSISAENEQFF.

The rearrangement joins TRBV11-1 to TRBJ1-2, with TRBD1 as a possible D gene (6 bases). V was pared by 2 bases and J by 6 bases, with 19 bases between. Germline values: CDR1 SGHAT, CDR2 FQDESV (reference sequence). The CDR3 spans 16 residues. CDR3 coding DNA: TGTGCCAGCAGCTTAAAAGGTGGGGGGCTACTTGATGGCTACACCTTC. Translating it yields CASSLKGGGLLDGYTF. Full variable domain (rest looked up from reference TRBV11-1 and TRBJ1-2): EAEVAQSPRYKITEKSQAVAFWCDPISGHATLYWYRQILGQGPELLVQFQDESVVDDSQLPKDRFSAERLKGVDSTLKIQPAELGDSAMYLCASSLKGGGLLDGYTFGSGTRLTVV.

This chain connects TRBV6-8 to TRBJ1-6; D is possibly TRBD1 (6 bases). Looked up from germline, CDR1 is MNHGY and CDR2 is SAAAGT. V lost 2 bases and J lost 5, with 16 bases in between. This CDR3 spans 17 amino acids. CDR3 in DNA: TGTGCCAGCAGTTACCGCAAGCAACAGGGCCATAATTCACCCCTCCACTTT. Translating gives CASSYRKQQGHNSPLHF.